This T cell receptor beta chain was sequenced in a study of regulatory T cells in long-lasting Graves disease. Study-wide results and caveats: The persistent group shared 2,500 or so public clonotypes, more than the approximately 1,000 shared by new patients. TRBV28 was favored in persistent disease, as were TRBJ1-2 and TRBJ2-5.

On this clonotype itself: Its antigen is undetermined.

CDR1 is MNHEY, CDR2 SVGAGI, per germline. V gave up 3 bases and J gave up 2 bases; unmatched junction bases: 7. This CDR3 has 16 amino acids. Arm-PCR of CDR3 regions with iRepertoire HTBI primers generated TCR beta libraries. MiXCR, run by TCRdb on the multiplex PCR reads, gives a single entry per CDR3 protein. This sample has 600,000 to 850,000 distinct CDR3 sequences, with 30% found just once. Time point: persistent/refractory GD, antithyroid drugs over 5 years with positive TRAb. From PBMCs, RNA was extracted and then used to make the TCR library. The source of the patients was an endocrinology department in Xi'an, China.

The source material was peripheral blood mononuclear cells (PBMCs), sampled when the disease was refractory, from a patient treated with antithyroid drugs. The receptor was isolated from a female donor with Graves disease. The chain couples TRBV6-5 to TRBJ2-1, with TRBD2 matching over 7 bases. CDR3 loop: CASSYWGGSTYNEQFF. The CDR3, as DNA: TGTGCCAGCAGTTATTGGGGCGGGAGCACCTACAATGAGCAGTTCTTC.